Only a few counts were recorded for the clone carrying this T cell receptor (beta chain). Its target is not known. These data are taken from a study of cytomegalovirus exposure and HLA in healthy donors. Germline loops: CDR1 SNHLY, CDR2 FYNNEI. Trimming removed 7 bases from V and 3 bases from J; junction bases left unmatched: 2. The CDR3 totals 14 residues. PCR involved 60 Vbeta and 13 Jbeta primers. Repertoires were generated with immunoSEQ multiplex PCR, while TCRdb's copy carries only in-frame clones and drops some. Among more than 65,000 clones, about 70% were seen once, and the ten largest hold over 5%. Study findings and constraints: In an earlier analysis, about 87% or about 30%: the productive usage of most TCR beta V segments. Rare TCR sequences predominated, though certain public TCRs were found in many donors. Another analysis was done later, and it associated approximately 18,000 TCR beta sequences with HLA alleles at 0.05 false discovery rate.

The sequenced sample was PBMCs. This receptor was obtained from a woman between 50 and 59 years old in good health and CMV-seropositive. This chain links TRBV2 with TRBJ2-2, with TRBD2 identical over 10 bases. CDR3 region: CASTSGSYTGELFF. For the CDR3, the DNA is TGTGCCAGCACTAGCGGGAGTTACACCGGGGAGCTGTTTTTT.